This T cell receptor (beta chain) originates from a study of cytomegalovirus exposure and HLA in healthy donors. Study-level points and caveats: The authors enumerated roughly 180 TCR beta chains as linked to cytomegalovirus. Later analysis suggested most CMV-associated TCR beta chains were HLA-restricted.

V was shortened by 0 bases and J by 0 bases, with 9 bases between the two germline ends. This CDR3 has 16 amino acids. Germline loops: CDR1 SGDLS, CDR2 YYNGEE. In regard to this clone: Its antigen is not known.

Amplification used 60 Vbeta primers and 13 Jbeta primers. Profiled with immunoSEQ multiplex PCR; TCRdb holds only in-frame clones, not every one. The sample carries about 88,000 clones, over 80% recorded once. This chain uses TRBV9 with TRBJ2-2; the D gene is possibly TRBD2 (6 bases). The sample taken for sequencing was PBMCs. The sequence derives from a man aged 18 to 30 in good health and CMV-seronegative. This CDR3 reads CASSVDSGANTGELFF. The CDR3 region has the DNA TGTGCCAGCAGCGTAGATTCGGGAGCGAACACCGGGGAGCTGTTTTTT.